This T cell receptor (beta chain) was retrieved from a study of blood T cell repertoires in COVID-19. Authors' methods: Counts of nucleated cells, estimated from reference gene primer amplification, were obtained. Profiling relied on immunoSEQ multiplex PCR, and the TCRdb table lists in-frame clones only, not all of them. V and J calls and clone size are given by that table; D and trimming were obtained from the DNA. The profile shows 75,000 or so clones, approximately 91% of them singletons. As for this clone: Germline and junction disagree at one end, which may indicate a read error.

The CDR3 loop spans 12 amino acids. CDR1 and CDR2 (germline): SNHLY, FYNNEI. The TCR originated in a man in his sixties or seventies with acute or convalescent COVID-19. The sequenced sample consisted of peripheral blood. V gene TRBV2 combines with J gene TRBJ2-7, with D perhaps matching TRBD1 (5 bases). CDR3 residues: CASSRRQGELNF. The CDR3 DNA follows: TGTGCCAGCAGTCGAAGACAAGGGGAACTAAATTTC.